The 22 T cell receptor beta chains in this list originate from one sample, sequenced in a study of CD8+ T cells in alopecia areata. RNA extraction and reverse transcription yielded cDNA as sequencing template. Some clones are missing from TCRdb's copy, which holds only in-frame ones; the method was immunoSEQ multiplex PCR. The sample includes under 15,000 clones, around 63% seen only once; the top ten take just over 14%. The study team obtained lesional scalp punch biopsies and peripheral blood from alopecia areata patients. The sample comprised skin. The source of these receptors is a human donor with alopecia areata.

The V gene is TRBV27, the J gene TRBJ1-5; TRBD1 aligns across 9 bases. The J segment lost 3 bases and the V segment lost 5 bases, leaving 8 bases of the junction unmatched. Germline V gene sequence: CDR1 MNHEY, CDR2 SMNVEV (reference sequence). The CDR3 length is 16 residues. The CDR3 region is CASSPGTGLHNQPQHF. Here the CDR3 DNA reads TGTGCCAGCAGTCCTGGGACAGGGTTACACAATCAGCCCCAGCATTTT.

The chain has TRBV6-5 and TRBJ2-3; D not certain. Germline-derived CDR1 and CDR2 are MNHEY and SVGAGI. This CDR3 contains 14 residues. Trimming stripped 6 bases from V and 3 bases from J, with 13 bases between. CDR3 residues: CASSRYYGTDTQYF. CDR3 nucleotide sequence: TGTGCCAGCAGCCGGTACTACGGGACAGATACGCAGTATTTT.

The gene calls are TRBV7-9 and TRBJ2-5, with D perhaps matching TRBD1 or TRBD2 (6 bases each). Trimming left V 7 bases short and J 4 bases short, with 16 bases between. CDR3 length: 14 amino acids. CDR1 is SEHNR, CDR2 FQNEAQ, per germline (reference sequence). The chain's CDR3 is CASNSWGAPETQYF. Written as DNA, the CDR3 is TGTGCCAGCAACTCTTGGGGGGCCCCAGAGACCCAGTACTTC.

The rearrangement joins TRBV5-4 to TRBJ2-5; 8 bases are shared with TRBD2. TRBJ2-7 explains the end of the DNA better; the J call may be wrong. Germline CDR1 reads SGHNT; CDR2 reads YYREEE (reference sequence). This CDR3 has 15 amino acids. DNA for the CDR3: TGTGCCAGCAGCTCACCGGGACTAGTCAACTACGAGCAGTACTTC. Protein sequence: CASSSPGLVNYEQYF.

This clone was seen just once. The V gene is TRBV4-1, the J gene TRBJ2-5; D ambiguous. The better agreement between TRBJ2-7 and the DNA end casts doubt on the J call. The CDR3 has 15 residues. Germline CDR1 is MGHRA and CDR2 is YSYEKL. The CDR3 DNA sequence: TGCGCCAGCAGCCAAGTAGAGAGTGCCACCTACGAGCAGTACTTC. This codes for CASSQVESATYEQYF.

The CDR3 region has the DNA TGCAGCGTTGGGACCCAGTACTTC. This encodes CSVGTQYF. The gene calls are TRBV29-1 and TRBJ2-5, with D hard to call. The CDR3 extends over 8 amino acids. V was shortened by 4 bases and J by 7 bases, with 1 base between the two germline ends. Germline-derived CDR1 and CDR2 are SQVTM and ANQGSEA.

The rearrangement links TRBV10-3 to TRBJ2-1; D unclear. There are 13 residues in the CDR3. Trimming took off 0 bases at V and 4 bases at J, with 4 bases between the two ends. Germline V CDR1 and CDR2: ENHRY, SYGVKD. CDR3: CAISESSYNEQFF. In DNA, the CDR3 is TGTGCCATCAGTGAGTCTTCATACAATGAGCAGTTCTTC.

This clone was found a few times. Here the CDR3 reads CASSSAYQAGRNEQFF. DNA for the CDR3: TGTGCCAGCAGCTCAGCCTATCAGGCAGGGCGGAATGAGCAGTTCTTC. The genes are TRBV11-2 and TRBJ2-1; maybe TRBD1 (5 bases). V was cut by 4 bases and J by 7 bases, with 20 bases left in between. The CDR3 runs to 16 residues. The V gene's germline CDR1 is SGHAT and CDR2 FQNNGV.

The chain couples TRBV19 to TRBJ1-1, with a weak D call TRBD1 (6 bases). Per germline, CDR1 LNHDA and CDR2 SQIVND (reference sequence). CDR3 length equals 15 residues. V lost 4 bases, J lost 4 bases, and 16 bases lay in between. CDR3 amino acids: CASSTSGESGTEAFF. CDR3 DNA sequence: TGTGCCAGTAGTACCTCAGGGGAATCGGGCACTGAAGCTTTCTTT.

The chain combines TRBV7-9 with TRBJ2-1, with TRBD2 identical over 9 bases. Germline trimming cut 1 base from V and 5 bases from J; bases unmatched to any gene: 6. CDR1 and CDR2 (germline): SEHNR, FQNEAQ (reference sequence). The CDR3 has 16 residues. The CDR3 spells CASSLEYGLANNEQFF. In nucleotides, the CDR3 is TGTGCCAGCAGCTTAGAATATGGACTAGCGAACAATGAGCAGTTCTTC.

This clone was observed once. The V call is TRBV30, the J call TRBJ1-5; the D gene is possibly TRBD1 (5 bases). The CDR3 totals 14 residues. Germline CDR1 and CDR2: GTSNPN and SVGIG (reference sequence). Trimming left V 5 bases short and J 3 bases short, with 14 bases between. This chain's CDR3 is CAWGSGGINQPQHF. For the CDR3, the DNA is TGTGCCTGGGGGAGCGGGGGAATCAATCAGCCCCAGCATTTT.

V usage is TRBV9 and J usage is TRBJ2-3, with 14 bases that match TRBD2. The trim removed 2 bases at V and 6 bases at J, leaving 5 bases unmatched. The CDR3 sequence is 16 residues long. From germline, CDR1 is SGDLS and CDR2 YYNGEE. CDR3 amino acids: CASSVLGLAGVDTQYF. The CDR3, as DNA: TGTGCCAGCAGCGTGTTGGGACTAGCGGGAGTTGATACGCAGTATTTT.

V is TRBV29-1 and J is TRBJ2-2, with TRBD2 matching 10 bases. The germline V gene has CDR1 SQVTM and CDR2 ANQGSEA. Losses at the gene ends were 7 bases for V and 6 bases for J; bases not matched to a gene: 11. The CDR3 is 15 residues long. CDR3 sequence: CSARAGGPGAGELFF. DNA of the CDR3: TGCAGCGCTAGAGCGGGAGGGCCCGGAGCCGGGGAGCTGTTTTTT.

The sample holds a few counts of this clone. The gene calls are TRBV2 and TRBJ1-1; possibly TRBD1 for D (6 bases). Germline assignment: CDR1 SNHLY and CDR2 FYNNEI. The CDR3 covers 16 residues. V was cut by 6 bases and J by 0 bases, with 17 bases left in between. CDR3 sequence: CASRFRGMGMNTEAFF. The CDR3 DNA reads TGTGCCAGCAGATTCAGGGGAATGGGGATGAACACTGAAGCTTTCTTT.

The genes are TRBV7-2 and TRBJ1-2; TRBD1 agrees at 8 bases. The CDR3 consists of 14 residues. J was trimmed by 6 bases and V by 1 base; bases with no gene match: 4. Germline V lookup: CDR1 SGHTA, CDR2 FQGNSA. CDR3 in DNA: TGTGCCAGCAGCTTAGATACACAGGGGGATGGCTACACCTTC. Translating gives CASSLDTQGDGYTF.

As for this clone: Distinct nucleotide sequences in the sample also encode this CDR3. This chain's CDR3 is CASSYGGPRNTIYF. CDR3 nucleotides: TGTGCCAGCAGTTATGGGGGGCCTAGAAACACCATATATTTT. J is TRBJ1-3 and V is TRBV6-5, with D possibly being TRBD1 (6 bases). This CDR3 has 14 residues. Deletions cut 3 bases from V and 5 bases from J, with 11 bases between. Germline CDR1 MNHEY, CDR2 SVGAGI.

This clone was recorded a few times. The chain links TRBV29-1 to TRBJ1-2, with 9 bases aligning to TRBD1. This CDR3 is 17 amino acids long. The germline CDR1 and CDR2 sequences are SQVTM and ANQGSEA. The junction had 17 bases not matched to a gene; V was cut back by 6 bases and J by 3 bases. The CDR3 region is CSVQPDRGPSRYYGYTF. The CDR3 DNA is TGCAGCGTCCAACCGGACAGGGGACCGTCGCGGTACTATGGCTACACCTTC. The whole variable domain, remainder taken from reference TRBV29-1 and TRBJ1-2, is SAVISQKPSRDICQRGTSLTIQCQVDSQVTMMFWYRQQPGQSLTLIATANQGSEATYESGFVIDKFPISRPNLTFSTLTVSNMSPEDSSIYLCSVQPDRGPSRYYGYTFGSGTRLTVV.

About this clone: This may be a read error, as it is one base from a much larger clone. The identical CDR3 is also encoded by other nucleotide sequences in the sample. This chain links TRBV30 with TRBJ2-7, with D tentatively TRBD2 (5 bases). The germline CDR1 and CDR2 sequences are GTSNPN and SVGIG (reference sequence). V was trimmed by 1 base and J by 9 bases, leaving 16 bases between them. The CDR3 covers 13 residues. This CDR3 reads CAWSEEEGSGQYF. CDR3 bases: TGTGCCTGGAGTGAGGAGGAAGGTTCCGGGCAGTACTTC.

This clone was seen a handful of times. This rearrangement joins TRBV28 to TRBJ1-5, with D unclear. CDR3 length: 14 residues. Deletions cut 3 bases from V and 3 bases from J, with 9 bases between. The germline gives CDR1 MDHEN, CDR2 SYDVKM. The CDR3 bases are TGTGCCAGCAGTTTGGCCATTTACAATCAGCCCCAGCATTTT. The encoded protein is CASSLAIYNQPQHF.

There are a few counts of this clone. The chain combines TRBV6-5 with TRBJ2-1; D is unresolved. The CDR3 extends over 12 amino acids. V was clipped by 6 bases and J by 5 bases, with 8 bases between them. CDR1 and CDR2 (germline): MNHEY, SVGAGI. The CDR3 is CASRATHNEQFF. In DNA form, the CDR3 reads TGTGCCAGCAGAGCTACTCACAATGAGCAGTTCTTC.

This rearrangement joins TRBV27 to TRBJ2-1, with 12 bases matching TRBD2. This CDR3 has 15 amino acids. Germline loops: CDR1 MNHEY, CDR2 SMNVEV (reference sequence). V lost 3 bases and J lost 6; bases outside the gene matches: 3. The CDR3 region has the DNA TGTGCCAGCAGTTTCTCACTAGCGGGGGGCAATGAGCAGTTCTTC. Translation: CASSFSLAGGNEQFF.

CDR3 DNA: TGTGCCAGCAGCCTCTTCCACGGCAGGGACGACTATGGCTACACCTTC. Residues: CASSLFHGRDDYGYTF. The V and J genes are TRBV7-2 and TRBJ1-2; perhaps TRBD1 as D (5 bases). This CDR3 has 16 residues. V lost 5 bases and J 3 bases, leaving 19 bases between the germline ends. CDR1 SGHTA and CDR2 FQGNSA come from the germline V gene.